This is a list of T cell receptor beta chains from one sample in a study of shared clonotypes between healthy human individuals. Data came from immunoSEQ multiplex PCR; TCRdb stores just in-frame clones and leaves some out. Of more than 2,000,000 clones in the sample, around 94% were seen once. The sample was naive CD4+ T cells sorted from blood. These receptors came from a man between 18 and 29 years old in good health. CDR3s include the opening cysteine and the closing phenylalanine or tryptophan. The D gene is left open where the match is weak. Size is omitted from some rows. Given values are once, few, many or a class for expanded clones.

.	TRBD1	TRBV11-2	TRBJ2-5	TGTGCCAGCAGCTTAGGGGCAGGGGGTAGGGAGACCCAGTACTTC	CASSLGAGGRETQYF
few	.	TRBV7-3	TRBJ2-7	TGTGCCAGCAGCTTATACCCCTACGAGCAGTACTTC	CASSLYPYEQYF
.	.	TRBV5-1	TRBJ1-4	TGCGCCAGCAGCTTGAGGGCAGAACTGTTTTTT	CASSLRAELFF
.	TRBD1	TRBV25-1	TRBJ2-6	TGTGCCAGCAGTGAATCCGGGACAGGGACTGGGGCCAACGTCCTGACTTTC	CASSESGTGTGANVLTF
.	.	TRBV19	TRBJ1-1	TGTGCCAGTAGTACCCCCCGACGGGCGGTTGAAGCTTTCTTT	CASSTPRRAVEAFF
.	TRBD1	TRBV9	TRBJ2-3	TGTGCCAGCAGCGCCAGGGGGCGCGGAGATACGCAGTATTTT	CASSARGRGDTQYF
.	TRBD1	TRBV5-8	TRBJ2-1	TGTGCCAGCAGCATACAGGGGTTGTATTCCTACAATGAGCAGTTCTTC	CASSIQGLYSYNEQFF
.	.	TRBV6-5	TRBJ1-1	TGTGCCAGCAGTTACGTGCAGTCGGGTGGGGAAGCTTTCTTT	CASSYVQSGGEAFF
.	.	TRBV29-1	TRBJ1-1	TGCAGCGGGGTGGGGGTTGAAGCTTTCTTT	CSGVGVEAFF
.	.	TRBV7-2	TRBJ2-2	TGTGCCAGCAGCTTAGGAGGGGGCGCGGGGACCGGGGAGCTGTTTTTT	CASSLGGGAGTGELFF
.	.	TRBV30	TRBJ2-5	TGTGCCTGGGGACCGCAAGAGACCCAGTACTTC	CAWGPQETQYF
.	TRBD2	TRBV4-3	TRBJ2-7	TGCGCCAGCAGCCAAGATCGCGGGAGGGCGCTTGAGCAGTACTTC	CASSQDRGRALEQYF
.	TRBD1	TRBV6-1	TRBJ2-1	TGTGCCAGCACCCGGACAGGGGAGGCCTACAATGAGCAGTTCTTC	CASTRTGEAYNEQFF
.	TRBD1	TRBV6-5	TRBJ1-2	TGTGCCAGCAGTTACGGGACAGGGGGCTTTCCTTGGGGCTACACCTTC	CASSYGTGGFPWGYTF
once	.	TRBV28	TRBJ1-1	TGTGCCAGCAGTCAATGGGAGAACACTGAAGCTTTCTTT	CASSQWENTEAFF
.	.	TRBV30	TRBJ2-1	TGTGCCTGGAGGGCGGGTAGCTCCTACAATGAGCAGTTCTTC	CAWRAGSSYNEQFF
.	TRBD1	TRBV4-3	TRBJ1-1	TGCGCCAGCAGCCGGTTCGGGACAGGGGATTTAGTTGGCACTGAAGCTTTCTTT	CASSRFGTGDLVGTEAFF
.	.	TRBV4-1	TRBJ1-4	TGCGCCAGCAGATCTCAGGGAGGTCGTGAAAAACTGTTTTTT	CASRSQGGREKLFF
.	.	TRBV7-4	TRBJ2-7	TGTGCCAGCAGCTTAGCCCCTCCGCCTGACTACGAGCAGTACTTC	CASSLAPPPDYEQYF
.	.	TRBV15	TRBJ2-2	TGTGCCACCAGCAGAGTGCGAGGGAAGAAGCACGGGGAGCTGTTTTTT	CATSRVRGKKHGELFF
.	.	TRBV6-1	TRBJ1-4	TGTGCCAGCAGGGGGCGGGCTAATGAAAAACTGTTTTTT	CASRGRANEKLFF
.	.	TRBV19	TRBJ1-5	TGTGCCAGTAGTATATATAGAGGGGTTGGCAATCAGCCCCAGCATTTT	CASSIYRGVGNQPQHF
.	.	TRBV28	TRBJ1-3	TGTGCCAGCAGTTTAGGTGGTTTGGGAAACACCATATATTTT	CASSLGGLGNTIYF
.	TRBD1	TRBV18	TRBJ1-5	TGTGCCAGTAACCGGGACAGGGATCAGCCCCAGCATTTT	CASNRDRDQPQHF
.	.	TRBV28	TRBJ2-7	TGTGCCAGCAGTACCAGCCACGAGCAGTACTTC	CASSTSHEQYF
.	.	TRBV5-1	TRBJ2-3	TGCGCCAGCAGCCGTGGTGATAGCGGCCAAACAGATACGCAGTATTTT	CASSRGDSGQTDTQYF
.	.	TRBV13	TRBJ2-3	TGTGCCAGCATAAGGCGGGAAGGGGGAGATACGCAGTATTTT	CASIRREGGDTQYF
.	TRBD2	TRBV19	TRBJ2-2	TGTGCCAGTAGTGGGTTGGCAGGGCGGGAGAACATCGGGGAGCTGTTTTTT	CASSGLAGRENIGELFF
.	.	TRBV11-2	TRBJ2-7	TGTGCCAGCAGCTTAGGACTCGGGGCGGAGGGGCAGTACTTC	CASSLGLGAEGQYF
.	.	TRBV30	TRBJ2-3	TGTGCCTGGAGTGCGGGACTTCCGTACACAGATACGCAGTATTTT	CAWSAGLPYTDTQYF
.	TRBD2	TRBV19	TRBJ2-7	TGTGCCAGTAGTATAGAGGCTAGCGGCTCCTACGAGCAGTACTTC	CASSIEASGSYEQYF
.	TRBD2	TRBV6-6	TRBJ2-1	TGTGCCAGCAGTTCACTAGCGGGCTTATACAATGAGCAGTTCTTC	CASSSLAGLYNEQFF
.	TRBD1	TRBV14	TRBJ2-3	TGTGCCAGCAGACAAAGGCGGCAGGGGGCAGATACGCAGTATTTT	CASRQRRQGADTQYF
.	.	TRBV5-1	TRBJ1-1	TGCGCCAGCAGCTCCCGGGTGAACACTGAAGCTTTCTTT	CASSSRVNTEAFF
few	.	TRBV29-1	TRBJ1-1	TGCAGCGCCCGCCGAGGGAACACTGAAGCTTTCTTT	CSARRGNTEAFF
.	.	TRBV5-1	TRBJ2-5	TGCGCCAGCAGCCCCGCGATTCCCATACAAGAGACCCAGTACTTC	CASSPAIPIQETQYF
.	.	TRBV28	TRBJ1-1	TGTGCCAGCCCCCCGCGGGGGGCTGGGAACACTGAAGCTTTCTTT	CASPPRGAGNTEAFF
.	TRBD1	TRBV28	TRBJ2-7	TGTGCCAGCAGTTTACAGGGGACAGAAATCTACGAGCAGTACTTC	CASSLQGTEIYEQYF
.	.	TRBV27	TRBJ2-3	TGTGCCAGCAGTTTATCAAGGGGCAGTACGCAGTATTTT	CASSLSRGSTQYF
.	TRBD2	TRBV14	TRBJ2-7	TGTGCCAGCAGCCACATCGGACTAGCCGCCTACGAGCAGTACTTC	CASSHIGLAAYEQYF
.	.	TRBV20-1	TRBJ1-1	TGCAGTGCTATTTCGGGTGGGGCTTTCTTT	CSAISGGAFF
.	TRBD1	TRBV5-1	TRBJ2-2	TGCGCCAGCAGCTTGGAGACAGGGTTGAACACCGGGGAGCTGTTTTTT	CASSLETGLNTGELFF